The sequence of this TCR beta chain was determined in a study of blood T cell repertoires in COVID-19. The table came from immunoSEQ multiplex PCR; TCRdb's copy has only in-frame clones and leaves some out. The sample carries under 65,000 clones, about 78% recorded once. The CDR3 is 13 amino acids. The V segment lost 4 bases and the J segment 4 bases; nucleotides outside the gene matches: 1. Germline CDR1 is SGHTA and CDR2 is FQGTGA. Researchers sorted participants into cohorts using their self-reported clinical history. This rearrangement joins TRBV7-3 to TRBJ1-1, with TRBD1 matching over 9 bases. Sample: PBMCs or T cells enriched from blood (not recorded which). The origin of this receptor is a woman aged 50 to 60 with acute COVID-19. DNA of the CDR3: TGTGCCAGCAGCTCGGACAGGGGCACTGAAGCTTTCTTT. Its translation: CASSSDRGTEAFF. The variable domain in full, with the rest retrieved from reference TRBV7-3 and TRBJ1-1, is GAGVSQTPSNKVTEKGKYVELRCDPISGHTALYWYRQSLGQGPEFLIYFQGTGAADDSGLPNDRFFAVRPEGSVSTLKIQRTERGDSAVYLCASSSDRGTEAFFGQGTRLTVV.